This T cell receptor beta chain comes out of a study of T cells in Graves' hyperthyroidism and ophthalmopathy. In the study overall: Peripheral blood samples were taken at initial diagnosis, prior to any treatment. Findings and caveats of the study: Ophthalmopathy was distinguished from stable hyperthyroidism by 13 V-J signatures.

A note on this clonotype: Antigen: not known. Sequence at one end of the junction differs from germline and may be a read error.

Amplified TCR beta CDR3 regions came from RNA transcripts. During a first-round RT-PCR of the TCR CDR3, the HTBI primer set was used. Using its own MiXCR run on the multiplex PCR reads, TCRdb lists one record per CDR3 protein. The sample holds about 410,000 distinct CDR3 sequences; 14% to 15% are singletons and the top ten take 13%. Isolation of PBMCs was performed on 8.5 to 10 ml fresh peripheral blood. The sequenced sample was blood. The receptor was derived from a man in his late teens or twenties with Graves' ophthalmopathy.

The CDR3 nucleotides read TGTGCCAGTAGTATAGTTGGGACTAGCGGGGGGACCTATAATGAGCAGTTCTTC. Its translation: CASSIVGTSGGTYNEQFF. This chain joins TRBV19 and TRBJ2-1, with 15 bases identical to TRBD2. There are 18 residues in the CDR3. Germline CDR1 LNHDA, CDR2 SQIVND (reference sequence).